This passage covers 24 T cell receptor beta chains from one sample sequenced in a study of spatial heterogeneity in lung cancer. The time point denotes: sample taken at primary tumor resection. Whole RNA from tumor, nontumor lung or frozen PBMC was sequenced unsorted. TCRdb used MiXCR to reprocess the 5' RACE reads, holding one entry per CDR3 protein. The repertoire includes more than 35,000 distinct CDR3 sequences, around 5.2% of them detected once, and about a quarter sits in the top ten. The starting material was PBMCs, obtained at surgery. The receptors come from a female donor with early-stage non-small cell lung cancer.

This clonotype was recorded at least ten times. V gene TRBV7-9 combines with J gene TRBJ1-1; 8 bases line up with TRBD1. Trimming took 2 bases from V and 4 from J; bases not matched to a gene: 9. The V gene's germline CDR1 is SEHNR and CDR2 FQNEAQ (reference sequence). This CDR3 has 16 residues. CDR3 sequence reads: CASSLSPDRGGTEAFF. The CDR3 DNA reads TGTGCCAGCAGCTTATCTCCTGACAGGGGAGGCACTGAAGCTTTCTTT.

This chain connects TRBV5-1 to TRBJ1-1; perhaps TRBD1 as D (6 bases). Trimming removed 2 bases from V and 5 bases from J, with 13 bases in between. The CDR3 is made up of 14 amino acids. Germline V gives CDR1 SGHRS, CDR2 YFSETQ. This CDR3 reads CASSLTGGATEAFF. CDR3 nucleotides: TGCGCCAGCAGCTTAACGGGGGGCGCGACTGAAGCTTTCTTT.

This clonotype was detected many times. J is TRBJ1-6 and V is TRBV7-8; D not certain. From germline, CDR1 is SGHVS and CDR2 FQNEAQ. Between the trimmed V and J ends, which lost 0 bases and 0 bases, there was a span of 6 bases. The CDR3 consists of 16 residues. The CDR3 region is CASSLALHSYNSPLHF. CDR3 in DNA: TGTGCCAGCAGCTTAGCACTCCACTCCTATAATTCACCCCTCCACTTT.

The chain carries TRBV5-1 and TRBJ2-3, with 7 nucleotides matching TRBD1. After removal of 0 bases from V and 5 bases from J, the junction contained 12 bases not matched to a gene. The CDR3 is made up of 17 amino acids. Germline V gene data show CDR1 as SGHRS and CDR2 as YFSETQ. The CDR3 is CASSLDRGRTVIDTQYF. CDR3 nucleotides: TGCGCCAGCAGCTTGGACAGGGGCCGCACAGTGATAGATACGCAGTATTTT.

The chain links TRBV7-2 to TRBJ1-1, with D possibly matching TRBD1 (5 bases). CDR1 is SGHTA, CDR2 FQGNSA, per germline. The CDR3 length is 16 residues. V was trimmed by 1 base and J by 3 bases, leaving 15 bases between them. For the CDR3, the DNA is TGTGCCAGCAGCTTAGAGGCAGGGAGGGGATACACTGAAGCTTTCTTT. It specifies CASSLEAGRGYTEAFF.

This clonotype was recorded many times. This sequence joins TRBV2 and TRBJ1-5; D may be TRBD1 (5 bases). Germline CDR1 reads SNHLY; CDR2 reads FYNNEI. Trimming removed 8 bases from V and 7 bases from J, with 15 bases in between. The CDR3 is made up of 13 amino acids. The CDR3 loop is CASLWGEGQPQHF. The CDR3 DNA follows: TGTGCCAGCCTATGGGGGGAAGGACAGCCCCAGCATTTT.

This clonotype was detected many times. The V gene is TRBV4-2, the J gene TRBJ2-2, with D uncertain. The germline V and J ends were trimmed by 0 bases and 7 bases, with 9 bases remaining between them. The CDR3 covers 14 residues. Germline lookup yields CDR1 LGHNA and CDR2 YNFKEQ. The CDR3 DNA reads TGTGCCAGCAGCCAAGATCGAGGTTACGGGGAGCTGTTTTTT. It codes for CASSQDRGYGELFF.

There are a few counts of this clonotype. The J gene is TRBJ2-5, the V gene TRBV6-6; 10 bases map to TRBD2. Germline CDR1 and CDR2: MNHNY and SVGAGI (reference sequence). With V trimmed by 0 bases and J by 3 bases, 7 bases remained unmatched. The CDR3 runs to 17 residues. As DNA, the CDR3 is TGTGCCAGCAGTTACTCGATGGCCCTAGCGGGGGAAGAGACCCAGTACTTC. Its protein product is CASSYSMALAGEETQYF.

This clonotype was detected only a few times. The genes are TRBV10-3 and TRBJ2-2, with D unclear. The length of the CDR3 is 14 residues. Germline CDR1 ENHRY, CDR2 SYGVKD. V lost 6 bases and J 1 base, leaving 9 bases between the germline ends. CDR3 loop: CAIRRTGNTGELFF. As DNA, the CDR3 is TGTGCCATCAGAAGGACGGGGAACACCGGGGAGCTGTTTTTT.

At least ten counts were recorded for this clonotype. V gene TRBV28 combines with J gene TRBJ1-1; no definite D call. The CDR3 contains 12 residues. V was clipped by 3 bases and J by 4 bases, with 6 bases between them. Germline V gives CDR1 MDHEN, CDR2 SYDVKM. The chain's CDR3 is CASSFGPTEAFF. CDR3 in DNA: TGTGCCAGCAGTTTTGGCCCCACTGAAGCTTTCTTT.

This clonotype was counted ten times or more. This chain connects TRBV18 to TRBJ1-5, with D unclear. The CDR3 has 14 amino acids. Germline V gene lookup returns CDR1 KGHSH and CDR2 LQKENI. Trimming stripped 2 bases from V and 2 bases from J, with 7 bases between. CDR3 DNA: TGTGCCAGCTCACCAGGGTCGGGCAATCAGCCCCAGCATTTT. The encoded protein is CASSPGSGNQPQHF.

With respect to this clonotype: Just one base apart from a much larger clone, this may be a read error. This chain uses TRBV9 with TRBJ2-3; 9 nucleotides match TRBD2. Germline V gene sequence: CDR1 SGDLS, CDR2 YYNGEE. The CDR3 covers 15 residues. This CDR3 is CASSNGRGGTDAQYF. In DNA, the CDR3 is TGTGCCAGCAGCAACGGGCGGGGGGGCACAGATGCGCAGTATTTT.

This clonotype was seen at least ten times. CDR3 residues: CASSLVAAGEQYF. The CDR3, as DNA: TGTGCCAGCAGTTTAGTGGCGGCGGGGGAGCAGTACTTC. The chain uses TRBV12-3 or TRBV12-4 and TRBJ2-7; weak D call: TRBD2 (6 bases). Between the trimmed V and J ends, which lost 1 base and 7 bases, there was a span of 11 bases. The CDR3 runs 13 residues.

J is TRBJ2-1 and V is TRBV29-1, with TRBD2 matching over 9 bases. Germline V gives CDR1 SQVTM, CDR2 ANQGSEA. Losses at the gene ends were 3 bases for V and 6 bases for J; bases not matched to a gene: 9. The CDR3 extends over 15 amino acids. This chain's CDR3 is CSVDRVSGGGNEQFF. CDR3 coding DNA: TGCAGCGTTGATCGAGTTAGCGGGGGAGGCAATGAGCAGTTCTTC.

In this sample, this clonotype turned up a few times. The chain combines TRBV3-1 with TRBJ2-5, with TRBD1 matching 8 bases. The CDR3 length is 13 residues. The V and J ends lost 6 bases and 5 bases, in that order; junction bases with no gene match: 5. The V gene's germline CDR1 is LGHDT and CDR2 YNNKEL (reference sequence). CDR3 sequence: CASSPRDRETQYF. Here the CDR3 DNA reads TGTGCCAGCAGTCCCCGGGACAGGGAGACCCAGTACTTC.

This clonotype occurred many times. This chain uses TRBV5-1 with TRBJ2-2, with 13 bases aligning to TRBD2. CDR1 is SGHRS and CDR2 is YFSETQ in the germline V gene. The CDR3 contains 14 residues. V was clipped by 5 bases and J by 6 bases; unmatched bases: 1. The CDR3 nucleotides are TGCGCCAGCAGAGGGACTAGCGGGGCCGGGGAGCTGTTTTTT. Translating gives CASRGTSGAGELFF.

This clonotype was recorded a few times. The V gene is TRBV19, the J gene TRBJ1-5; D ambiguous. This CDR3 contains 14 residues. V was shortened by 6 bases and J by 6 bases, with 15 bases between the two germline ends. CDR1 and CDR2 (germline): LNHDA, SQIVND (reference sequence). Here the CDR3 reads CASRIISGSQPQHF. The CDR3 nucleotides are TGTGCCAGTAGGATTATCTCGGGTAGTCAGCCCCAGCATTTT.

This clonotype was counted many times. The chain joins TRBV7-2 to TRBJ1-1; 9 bases agree with TRBD1. CDR3 length equals 14 residues. Germline assignment: CDR1 SGHTA and CDR2 FQGNSA. The trim removed 5 bases at V and 4 bases at J, leaving 5 bases unmatched. As DNA, the CDR3 is TGTGCCAGCAGCCCATACAGGGGGCCCACTGAAGCTTTCTTT. The encoded protein is CASSPYRGPTEAFF.

This clonotype has at least ten counts. V usage is TRBV5-1 and J usage is TRBJ1-1, with D possibly TRBD1 on 6 matching bases. CDR1 and CDR2 from the germline V gene are SGHRS and YFSETQ. V was clipped by 5 bases and J by 1 base, with 9 bases between them. The length of the CDR3 is 13 residues. The CDR3 coding sequence is TGCGCCAGCAGAAAGGGGGAGAACACTGAAGCTTTCTTT. This gives the protein CASRKGENTEAFF.

This clonotype was detected many times. The genes are TRBV15 and TRBJ1-5, with TRBD1 matching 7 bases. The ends lost 3 bases at V and 5 bases at J; junction bases unmatched: 4. The CDR3 consists of 14 residues. Looked up from germline, CDR1 is LNHNV and CDR2 is YYDKDF (reference sequence). The CDR3 here is CATSSRDRYQPQHF. CDR3 nucleotides: TGTGCCACCAGCAGCCGGGACAGATATCAGCCCCAGCATTTT.

This chain uses TRBV27 with TRBJ1-2; D is possibly TRBD1 (5 bases). CDR3 length: 14 amino acids. V gave up 3 bases and J gave up 4 bases, with 12 bases separating them. Germline V lookup: CDR1 MNHEY, CDR2 SMNVEV (reference sequence). The CDR3 region has the DNA TGTGCCAGCAGTTTTGAGGGCGGGGGCTATGGCTACACCTTC. Translated: CASSFEGGGYGYTF.

Many counts were recorded for this clonotype. This rearrangement joins TRBV4-3 to TRBJ1-3; D gene ambiguous. Germline V gene sequence: CDR1 LGHNA, CDR2 YSLEER. The V and J ends lost 0 bases and 4 bases respectively, with 10 bases between them. The CDR3 spans 15 residues. The CDR3 reads CASSQDRGRGNTIYF. The CDR3 nucleotides read TGCGCCAGCAGCCAAGATAGAGGGCGAGGAAACACCATATATTTT.

The V call is TRBV6-1, the J call TRBJ1-1, with TRBD1 as a possible D gene (5 bases). The CDR3 length is 15 residues. Germline-derived CDR1 and CDR2 are MNHNS and SASEGT. V lost 2 bases and J lost 7, with 17 bases in between. The DNA of the CDR3 is TGTGCCAGCAGTGAATGGGGGATAGGGGTGGATGAAGCTTTCTTT. Translation gives CASSEWGIGVDEAFF.

This clonotype was detected ten times or more. The V and J genes are TRBV3-1 and TRBJ2-4; 8 bases align to TRBD2. The CDR3 spans 17 residues. Germline trimming cut 1 base from V and 6 bases from J; bases unmatched to any gene: 11. The germline CDR1 and CDR2 sequences are LGHDT and YNNKEL (reference sequence). As DNA, the CDR3 is TGTGCCAGCAGCCAAGGGGCTCCGGCGGGGGGATCAAACATTCAGTACTTC. Amino acids: CASSQGAPAGGSNIQYF.